What follows is one T cell receptor beta chain and its context. Antigen unknown. Clones were read by immunoSEQ multiplex PCR, and TCRdb kept only the in-frame ones, dropping some. Of around 78,000 clones in the sample, approximately 90% were seen once. This record belongs to a study of Tregs in tolerant kidney transplant recipients. Study-level results: Some patients' samples used different primers over time, so nucleotide sequences weren't comparable. Tolerant patients' donor-specific Tregs expanded beyond overall Tregs, suggesting antigen-driven growth.

Thawed PBMCs were FACS-sorted into unstimulated CD4+CD25+CD127- regulatory T cells, CD4+CD25- non-regulatory cells, CD4 and CD8 cells. The CDR3 sequence is 13 residues long. From germline, CDR1 is SEHNR and CDR2 FQNEAQ (reference sequence). Trimming stripped 10 bases from V and 1 base from J, with 11 bases between. The chain has TRBV7-9 and TRBJ1-5; D possibly corresponds to TRBD1 (5 bases). This receptor was obtained from a human donor who received a combined kidney and bone marrow transplant. The sample in question was Tregs from blood, obtained before the transplant. This CDR3 is CATGTVSNQPQHF. The DNA of the CDR3 is TGTGCCACCGGGACCGTCAGCAATCAGCCCCAGCATTTT. The full variable domain, its missing parts supplied by reference TRBV7-9 and TRBJ1-5, is DTGVSQNPRHKITKRGQNVTFRCDPISEHNRLYWYRQTLGQGPEFLTYFQNEAQLEKSRLLSDRFSAERPKGSFSTLEIQRTEQGDSAMYLCATGTVSNQPQHFGDGTRLSIL.